Presented here are 11 T cell receptor beta chains from one specimen sequenced in a study of cytomegalovirus exposure and HLA in healthy donors. It was with 60 Vbeta and 13 Jbeta primers that the PCR ran. Method: immunoSEQ multiplex PCR; TCRdb's copy keeps in-frame clones and lacks some. The sample lists 95,000 to 100,000 clones, 65% to 85% occurring once. Sequences were obtained from PBMCs. These receptors all come from a woman aged 40-49 years in good health and CMV-seronegative.

V is TRBV13 and J is TRBJ1-1; 7 nucleotides line up with TRBD1. The CDR3 runs 17 residues. Germline CDR1 and CDR2: PRHDT and FYEKMQ (reference sequence). V was pared by 1 base and J by 0 bases, with 8 bases of the junction left unmatched. In nucleotides, the CDR3 is TGTGCCAGCAGCTTAGTGGGGCAGGGGGTAATGAACACTGAAGCTTTCTTT. Protein sequence: CASSLVGQGVMNTEAFF.

V gene TRBV2 combines with J gene TRBJ2-1; 8 bases line up with TRBD2. The CDR3 covers 16 residues. The ends lost 6 bases at V and 0 bases at J; junction bases unmatched: 7. Germline loops: CDR1 SNHLY, CDR2 FYNNEI. The CDR3 spells CASSPRTSLSYNEQFF. CDR3 nucleotides: TGTGCCAGCAGCCCTAGGACTAGCCTCTCCTACAATGAGCAGTTCTTC.

This chain uses TRBV7-2 with TRBJ2-1; weak D call: TRBD2 (6 bases). This CDR3 is 15 amino acids long. Germline lookup yields CDR1 SGHTA and CDR2 FQGNSA. Trimming cost V 5 bases and J 5 bases, with 16 bases left between them. The DNA of the CDR3 is TGTGCCAGCAGCGAGAGCCGGACTAACCACAATGAGCAGTTCTTC. Protein sequence: CASSESRTNHNEQFF.

The chain couples TRBV6-5 to TRBJ2-1, with TRBD1 matching 9 bases. The CDR3 is 15 amino acids. V was pared by 2 bases and J by 8 bases, with 7 bases of the junction left unmatched. Germline CDR1 reads MNHEY; CDR2 reads SVGAGI. The chain's CDR3 is CASSYAGTGSHEQFF. CDR3 nucleotides: TGTGCCAGCAGTTACGCCGGGACAGGGTCCCATGAGCAGTTCTTC.

The V gene is TRBV6-5, the J gene TRBJ1-2; 8 bases map to TRBD1. Germline CDR1 and CDR2: MNHEY and SVGAGI. The CDR3 totals 15 residues. Germline trimming cut 6 bases from V and 5 bases from J; bases unmatched to any gene: 11. In DNA, the CDR3 is TGTGCCAGCAGATTTCCAGGGGGCGGACCGTATGGCTACACCTTC. Protein sequence: CASRFPGGGPYGYTF.

V is TRBV9 and J is TRBJ2-7; 10 nucleotides agree with TRBD1. Trimming at V came to 1 base and at J to 5 bases, leaving 6 bases not matched to a gene. The CDR3 contains 15 residues. Germline V lookup: CDR1 SGDLS, CDR2 YYNGEE. CDR3 region: CASSVSGTGVNEQYF. The CDR3 nucleotides are TGTGCCAGCAGCGTAAGTGGGACAGGGGTAAACGAGCAGTACTTC.

The rearrangement links TRBV19 to TRBJ2-2, with D possibly being TRBD2 (6 bases). CDR3 length: 14 residues. Per the germline V gene, CDR1 is LNHDA and CDR2 is SQIVND (reference sequence). The ends were cut back, 5 bases at V and 6 bases at J, with 13 bases in the middle. The CDR3 DNA reads as TGTGCCAGTAGTGGGACGGGGGAATCCGGGGAGCTGTTTTTT. As protein: CASSGTGESGELFF.

V usage is TRBV18 and J usage is TRBJ1-2; maybe TRBD1 (5 bases). The CDR3 has 15 residues. Deletions cut 3 bases from V and 4 bases from J, with 15 bases between. Germline lookup yields CDR1 KGHSH and CDR2 LQKENI. The CDR3 is CASSPSGGDGYGYTF. The DNA for the CDR3 is TGTGCCAGCTCACCCTCCGGGGGGGACGGCTATGGCTACACCTTC.

This chain joins TRBV5-1 and TRBJ1-1; tentative D call: TRBD1 (6 bases). Trimming took 7 bases from V and 3 from J, leaving 13 bases between them. The CDR3 extends over 13 amino acids. Germline V gene sequence: CDR1 SGHRS, CDR2 YFSETQ. The CDR3 region has the DNA TGCGCCAGCGCACAGGGTTGGGACACTGAAGCTTTCTTT. It encodes CASAQGWDTEAFF.

The V gene is TRBV4-1, the J gene TRBJ2-3; TRBD2 matches 9 bases. Germline assignment: CDR1 MGHRA and CDR2 YSYEKL. CDR3 length: 17 amino acids. The trim removed 4 bases at V and 0 bases at J, leaving 8 bases unmatched. CDR3 bases: TGCGCCAGCAGCCGTCACTCGCTAGCGGGGAGCACAGATACGCAGTATTTT. It yields the protein CASSRHSLAGSTDTQYF.

The rearrangement uses TRBV19 and TRBJ2-4, with TRBD2 identical over 7 bases. The junction had 13 bases not matched to a gene; V was cut back by 5 bases and J by 0 bases. The germline V gene encodes CDR1 LNHDA and CDR2 SQIVND (reference sequence). The CDR3 consists of 18 residues. CDR3 amino acids: CASSPLSTSTLAKNIQYF. The DNA for the CDR3 is TGTGCCAGTAGTCCCCTGTCGACTAGCACTCTAGCCAAAAACATTCAGTACTTC.